A single T cell receptor beta chain is shown here with its context. Its antigen is undetermined. The CDR3 is 15 residues long. Germline CDR1 and CDR2: MNHEY and SMNVEV (reference sequence). V dropped 5 bases and J dropped 2; count of bases not matched to a gene: 8. This sample stems from a study of somatic mutations in cytotoxic T cells in rheumatoid arthritis. Broader study findings: Nobody adjusted the slight TRBV07 underrepresentation in rheumatoid arthritis patients for multiple comparisons. Of more than 60 patients, 8 or 9 had a largest CD8+ clone that exceeded 20% of CD8+ cells. Rheumatoid arthritis patients were compared with age-matched healthy controls, and their CD8+ T-cell clonality did not differ significantly. For patients with rheumatoid arthritis, CD8+ clonality went up with age, while healthy controls showed no such change.

Data came from immunoSEQ multiplex PCR; TCRdb stores just in-frame clones and leaves some out. Altogether under 20,000 clones are present, 70% to 90% being singletons, with the ten largest covering 15%. The receptor's source is a man aged 35 to 55 in good health. Material for sequencing was CD8+ T cells sorted from blood. This rearrangement joins TRBV27 to TRBJ2-7, with 8 bases identical to TRBD1. This CDR3 reads CASSTTGGITYEQYF. The CDR3 DNA reads as TGTGCCAGCAGTACCACAGGGGGGATCACCTACGAGCAGTACTTC.